This entry lists 10 T cell receptor beta chains sequenced from one sample in a study of naive CD8 T cells in extremely preterm neonates. Generated by immunoSEQ multiplex PCR, the TCRdb table keeps only in-frame clones and is missing some. The sample has over 6,000 clones, 95% to 98% seen once; the top ten hold 0.25% to 0.35%. The specimen sequenced was naive CD8+ T cells from blood. All receptors come from a human donor in good health.

The chain uses TRBV13 and TRBJ1-3; D not resolved. The V end was cut by 3 bases, the J end by 0 bases, with 6 bases between. The CDR3 covers 14 residues. The germline V gene has CDR1 PRHDT and CDR2 FYEKMQ (reference sequence). The DNA of the CDR3 is TGTGCCAGCAGCTTCAGTCACTCTGGAAACACCATATATTTT. This codes for CASSFSHSGNTIYF.

The chain carries TRBV28 and TRBJ2-7, with 7 bases aligning to TRBD2. This CDR3 has 14 residues. Germline CDR1 MDHEN, CDR2 SYDVKM. J was trimmed by 2 bases and V by 5 bases; bases with no gene match: 6. CDR3 loop: CASSLSGVPYEQYF. DNA of the CDR3: TGTGCCAGCAGTCTCAGCGGGGTCCCCTACGAGCAGTACTTC.

CDR3 residues: CASSATGTGLTDTQYF. The DNA for the CDR3 is TGTGCCAGCAGCGCAACCGGGACAGGCCTCACAGATACGCAGTATTTT. The rearrangement uses TRBV9 and TRBJ2-3, with 8 bases identical to TRBD1. The germline V gene encodes CDR1 SGDLS and CDR2 YYNGEE. The CDR3 spans 16 residues. V lost 3 bases to trimming and J lost 2 bases; unmatched junction nucleotides: 8.

The chain uses TRBV27 and TRBJ2-7; D is undetermined. The germline V gene has CDR1 MNHEY and CDR2 SMNVEV (reference sequence). V shed 7 bases and J shed 1 base, with 11 bases lying between them. This CDR3 is 13 amino acids long. The DNA of the CDR3 is TGTGCCAGCACAAAGGTCGGGTCCTACGAGCAGTACTTC. Translated, it gives CASTKVGSYEQYF.

For the CDR3, the DNA is TGTGCCAGCAGTTTCACTGAGGTGGCCGGGGAGCTGTTTTTT. This encodes CASSFTEVAGELFF. The gene calls are TRBV27 and TRBJ2-2; D call uncertain. With 3 bases removed from V and 6 bases from J, the gap between germline ends came to 11 bases. Germline lookup yields CDR1 MNHEY and CDR2 SMNVEV (reference sequence). This CDR3 has 14 amino acids.

CDR3 sequence reads: CASAMEGAYYGYTF. The DNA for the CDR3 is TGTGCTAGTGCCATGGAGGGGGCATACTATGGCTACACCTTC. This chain uses TRBV12-5 with TRBJ1-2, with 7 bases identical to TRBD1. V dropped 7 bases and J dropped 3; count of bases not matched to a gene: 8. Germline values: CDR1 LGHNT, CDR2 FRNRAP. The CDR3 is made up of 14 amino acids.

This chain connects TRBV27 to TRBJ1-5, with a weak D call TRBD1 (6 bases). The germline CDR1 and CDR2 sequences are MNHEY and SMNVEV (reference sequence). Trimming took 6 bases from V and 1 from J, leaving 16 bases between them. The CDR3 runs to 16 residues. Written as DNA, the CDR3 is TGTGCCAGCAGCGTAACAGGGTACGGAAGCAATCAGCCCCAGCATTTT. Residues: CASSVTGYGSNQPQHF.

This clone was seen once. The chain couples TRBV7-2 to TRBJ1-1, with D perhaps TRBD1 (5 bases). The length of the CDR3 is 12 residues. V was cut by 3 bases and J by 5 bases, with 7 bases left in between. Germline loops: CDR1 SGHTA, CDR2 FQGNSA. CDR3 loop: CASSLRGTEAFF. The DNA for the CDR3 is TGTGCCAGCAGCTTGCGGGGGACTGAAGCTTTCTTT.

This chain links TRBV4-2 with TRBJ2-3; 9 nucleotides match TRBD2. From germline, CDR1 is LGHNA and CDR2 YNFKEQ. This CDR3 comprises 16 residues. J gave up 5 bases and V 0 bases, and 6 bases lay outside the gene matches. The CDR3 DNA follows: TGTGCCAGCAGCCAAGATAGCGGGAGTGTGAAAGATACGCAGTATTTT. It translates to CASSQDSGSVKDTQYF.

This chain links TRBV9 with TRBJ2-2; 8 bases fit TRBD2. Per germline, CDR1 SGDLS and CDR2 YYNGEE. V gave up 0 bases and J gave up 5 bases; unmatched junction bases: 9. The CDR3 loop spans 17 amino acids. CDR3 sequence reads: CASSVGSLAGRTGELFF. CDR3 bases: TGTGCCAGCAGCGTAGGCTCCCTAGCGGGTCGGACCGGGGAGCTGTTTTTT. Supplemented by reference TRBV9 and TRBJ2-2, the full variable domain reads DSGVTQTPKHLITATGQRVTLRCSPRSGDLSVYWYQQSLDQGLQFLIQYYNGEERAKGNILERFSAQQFPDLHSELNLSSLELGDSALYFCASSVGSLAGRTGELFFGEGSRLTVL.